This is a list of T cell receptor beta chains from one sample in a study of cytomegalovirus exposure and HLA in healthy donors. Measured with immunoSEQ multiplex PCR; TCRdb has only the in-frame clones, and not every one. The sample's table shows around 40,000 clones. Material: PBMCs. The origin of the receptors is a man aged 25-45 years in good health and CMV-seronegative. Each CDR3 is given with its conserved first and last residue. A D gene is named only where the DNA matches it firmly. Clone size appears in some rows only: once, few, many, or a class for an expanded clone.

>TRBV7-3|TRBJ2-3|TRBD2|-
CASSRPGGITDTQYF
TGTGCCAGCAGCCGCCCGGGGGGGATCACAGATACGCAGTATTTT
>TRBV28|TRBJ2-2|TRBD2|-
CASSLLTSGATGELFF
TGTGCCAGCAGTTTATTGACTAGCGGGGCAACCGGGGAGCTGTTTTTT
>TRBV7-2|TRBJ2-2|TRBD2|-
CASSARPGLAVTGELFF
TGTGCCAGCAGCGCCAGACCGGGACTAGCGGTCACCGGGGAGCTGTTTTTT
>TRBV30|TRBJ1-2|-|-
CAWIDGGESYTF
TGTGCCTGGATCGACGGGGGGGAGAGCTACACCTTC
>TRBV6-1|TRBJ2-7|-|-
CASISTGGGYEQYF
TGTGCCAGCATCTCGACAGGCGGGGGCTACGAGCAGTACTTC
>TRBV5-4|TRBJ2-3|TRBD2|-
CASSPRLAGEGDTQYF
TGTGCCAGCAGCCCGCGACTAGCGGGGGAAGGAGATACGCAGTATTTT
>TRBV29-1|TRBJ2-3|TRBD1|-
CSVEERGIDRGRVTDTQYF
TGCAGCGTTGAAGAACGGGGAATAGACAGGGGGCGCGTCACAGATACGCAGTATTTT
>TRBV7-6|TRBJ1-2|TRBD1|-
CASSPGQGSFYGYTF
TGTGCCAGCAGCCCGGGACAGGGATCCTTCTATGGCTACACCTTC
>TRBV19|TRBJ2-1|-|-
CASKWRPTDNEQFF
TGTGCCAGTAAATGGCGGCCAACCGACAATGAGCAGTTCTTC
>TRBV28|TRBJ1-5|TRBD1|-
CASRPQGGIQPQHF
TGTGCCAGCAGGCCACAGGGGGGAATTCAGCCCCAGCATTTT
>TRBV7-6|TRBJ2-7|-|-
CASSLFYSNSEQYF
TGTGCCAGCAGCTTATTTTATAGTAACTCCGAGCAGTACTTC
>TRBV7-9|TRBJ2-1|-|-
CASSPPTERATYNEQFF
TGTGCCAGCAGCCCACCGACAGAAAGGGCCACCTACAATGAGCAGTTCTTC
>TRBV5-6|TRBJ2-7|-|-
CASSSPNLGYEQSF
TGTGCCAGCAGCTCTCCCAACTTGGGCTACGAGCAGTCCTTC
>TRBV6-6|TRBJ1-5|TRBD1|-
CASSQGASQPQHF
TGTGCCAGCAGTCAGGGGGCATCTCAGCCCCAGCATTTT
>TRBV7-6|TRBJ2-1|TRBD2|-
CASSLGNARGEEQFF
TGTGCCAGCAGCTTAGGGAACGCGCGGGGGGAAGAGCAGTTCTTC
>TRBV6-1|TRBJ1-2|-|-
CASSQTNYGYTF
TGTGCCAGCAGTCAAACTAACTATGGCTACACCTTC
>TRBV27|TRBJ2-3|TRBD2|-
CATRLAGGPDTQYF
TGTGCCACCAGACTAGCGGGAGGGCCAGATACGCAGTATTTT
>TRBV7-8|TRBJ2-7|TRBD2|-
CASSLNPAGPYEQYF
TGTGCCAGCAGCTTAAATCCAGCGGGACCCTACGAGCAGTACTTC
>TRBV29-1|TRBJ2-4|-|-
CSVRRGTLRDIQYF
TGCAGCGTTCGCCGGGGGACCTTACGTGACATTCAGTACTTC
>TRBV15|TRBJ1-1|-|-
CATSRGTGGNTEAFF
TGTGCCACCAGCAGAGGAACCGGGGGGAACACTGAAGCTTTCTTT
>TRBV7-3|TRBJ1-1|-|-
CASSLTSGTTNTEAFF
TGTGCCAGCAGCTTAACGTCGGGGACAACTAACACTGAAGCTTTCTTT
>TRBV7-6|TRBJ1-1|TRBD1|-
CASSLETGGSWRNTEAFF
TGTGCCAGTAGCTTGGAGACAGGGGGCTCATGGAGGAACACTGAAGCTTTCTTT
>TRBV27|TRBJ2-6|-|-
CASGYRVAGANVLTF
TGTGCCAGCGGTTACAGGGTAGCTGGGGCCAACGTCCTGACTTTC
>TRBV4-3|TRBJ2-5|TRBD2|-
CASSQVGGGLDPIQETQYF
TGCGCCAGCAGCCAGGTCGGCGGGGGACTAGACCCTATACAAGAGACCCAGTACTTC
>TRBV29-1|TRBJ2-5|TRBD2|-
CSVEGLAAKETQYF
TGCAGCGTTGAGGGGCTAGCGGCTAAAGAGACCCAGTACTTC
>TRBV25-1|TRBJ2-4|TRBD1|-
CASRGWDSKNIQYF
TGTGCCAGCAGAGGATGGGACAGCAAAAACATTCAGTACTTC
>TRBV9|TRBJ2-5|-|-
CASSVGPRPTGAQYF
TGTGCCAGCAGCGTAGGACCTCGACCCACCGGGGCCCAGTACTTC
>TRBV29-1|TRBJ2-1|-|-
CSVLKTALPDNEQFF
TGCAGCGTCCTTAAGACTGCTTTGCCAGACAATGAGCAGTTCTTC
>TRBV5-4|TRBJ1-2|-|-
CASSLARDYGYTF
TGTGCCAGCAGCTTGGCCAGGGACTATGGCTACACCTTC
>TRBV6-1|TRBJ2-7|TRBD2|-
CASSAHTTSGSDEQYF
TGTGCCAGCAGTGCCCATACTACTAGCGGGAGCGACGAGCAGTACTTC
>TRBV19|TRBJ1-1|-|-
CASSANWNTEAFF
TGTGCCAGTAGTGCGAATTGGAACACTGAAGCTTTCTTT
>TRBV19|TRBJ1-2|-|-
CASSEDTRSGYTF
TGTGCCAGTAGTGAGGACACAAGATCTGGCTACACCTTC
>TRBV2|TRBJ1-2|-|-
CASSYQAGGWGGYTF
TGTGCCAGCAGTTATCAGGCGGGGGGCTGGGGTGGCTACACCTTC
>TRBV15|TRBJ1-2|-|-
CATSSYRTENYGYTF
TGTGCCACCAGCAGCTATCGGACAGAGAACTATGGCTACACCTTC
>TRBV12-5|TRBJ2-1|-|-
CASGPHRDSSYNEQFF
TGTGCTAGTGGTCCCCACAGGGATAGCTCCTACAATGAGCAGTTCTTC
>TRBV18|TRBJ2-1|-|-
CASSPSVGGSYNEQFF
TGTGCCAGCTCACCAAGTGTCGGGGGCTCCTACAATGAGCAGTTCTTC
>TRBV14|TRBJ2-7|TRBD2|-
CASSQEWGLAAPYEQYF
TGTGCCAGCAGCCAAGAATGGGGACTAGCGGCCCCCTACGAGCAGTACTTC
>TRBV6-1|TRBJ2-7|TRBD2|-
CASRRLAASAYEQYF
TGTGCCAGCAGACGTCTAGCGGCAAGCGCCTACGAGCAGTACTTC
>TRBV27|TRBJ2-1|-|-
CASTHYNEQFF
TGTGCCAGCACCCATTACAATGAGCAGTTCTTC
>TRBV28|TRBJ1-2|-|-
CASSLGLGYTF
TGTGCCAGCAGTTTAGGGCTTGGCTACACCTTC
>TRBV27|TRBJ2-1|TRBD2|-
CASSLGLAGVSEQFF
TGTGCCAGCAGTTTAGGACTAGCGGGAGTGTCGGAGCAGTTCTTC
>TRBV19|TRBJ2-3|-|-
CASSIDLASTDKQYF
TGTGCCAGTAGTATAGACCTAGCTAGCACAGATAAGCAGTATTTT
>TRBV6-4|TRBJ2-3|-|medium-sized
CASSATSTDTQYF
TGTGCCAGCAGTGCGACTAGCACAGATACGCAGTATTTT
>TRBV5-6|TRBJ1-3|-|-
CASSLRRGARNTIYF
TGTGCCAGCAGCTTGAGAAGGGGCGCAAGAAACACCATATATTTT
>TRBV4-2|TRBJ2-5|-|-
CASSPEGVRETQYF
TGTGCCAGCAGCCCGGAAGGGGTTCGAGAGACCCAGTACTTC
>TRBV19|TRBJ1-1|-|-
CASSMGLMNTEAFF
TGTGCCAGTAGTATGGGCCTCATGAACACTGAAGCTTTCTTT
>TRBV6-4|TRBJ2-2|TRBD1|-
CASSDSTGDTGELFF
TGTGCCAGCAGTGACTCGACAGGGGACACCGGGGAGCTGTTTTTT
>TRBV10-3|TRBJ1-2|TRBD1|-
CAISPTPGGNYGYTF
TGTGCCATCAGTCCTACTCCAGGGGGCAACTATGGCTACACCTTC
>TRBV10-3|TRBJ2-5|-|-
CAIRAEETQYF
TGTGCCATCAGAGCGGAAGAGACCCAGTACTTC
>TRBV19|TRBJ1-2|-|-
CASSPTQGHGYTF
TGTGCCAGTAGTCCGACTCAGGGGCATGGCTACACCTTC